The 12 T cell receptor beta chains listed next were all sequenced from one sample in a study of T cell repertoires in cytomegalovirus infection. These receptors are not linked to any known antigen. MiXCR, applied by TCRdb to the reads, yields one record per CDR3 protein. The profile covers about 920,000 distinct CDR3 sequences, with approximately 31% appearing a single time and roughly 13% taken by the ten largest. This sample comprised cultured CD8+ T cells from PBMCs, obtained from culture after CMV antigen stimulation. All receptors come from a human donor in good health (CMV status not recorded). Some clones in this sample may be carry-over from other donors' samples.

The chain recombines TRBV12-3 or TRBV12-4 with TRBJ1-5; D not resolved. Trimming pared 3 bases from V and 0 bases from J, leaving 12 bases between. CDR3 length: 16 amino acids. CDR3 sequence reads: CASSFWFSNSNQPQHF. In DNA, the CDR3 is TGTGCCAGCAGTTTCTGGTTTAGTAATAGCAATCAGCCCCAGCATTTT.

This clonotype was recorded many times. V gene TRBV7-6 combines with J gene TRBJ1-4; D is possibly TRBD1 (6 bases). The CDR3 has 16 amino acids. Germline CDR1 SGHVS, CDR2 FNYEAQ. Trimming took 6 bases from V and 0 from J, leaving 14 bases between them. DNA for the CDR3: TGTGCCAGCAGTCCCCTGACAGGCCCAACTAATGAAAAACTGTTTTTT. The encoded protein is CASSPLTGPTNEKLFF.

This clonotype was detected ten times or more. The V gene is TRBV27, the J gene TRBJ2-6; possibly TRBD1 for D (5 bases). The CDR3 covers 15 residues. The V end lost 2 bases, the J end lost 1 base, and 6 bases lay between the germline ends. CDR1 and CDR2 from the germline V gene are MNHEY and SMNVEV (reference sequence). CDR3 sequence (DNA): TGTGCCAGCAGTTTAAGGGGATCTGGGGCCAACGTCCTGACTTTC. It translates to CASSLRGSGANVLTF.

The table lists this clonotype with a few counts. The genes are TRBV7-8 and TRBJ1-4; 7 nucleotides line up with TRBD1. Trimming cost V 3 bases and J 5 bases; bases outside gene matches: 3. The length of the CDR3 is 14 residues. The germline V gene encodes CDR1 SGHVS and CDR2 FQNEAQ. CDR3 nucleotide sequence: TGTGCCAGCAGCTTCGGGACAGAAAATGAAAAACTGTTTTTT. Translated: CASSFGTENEKLFF.

The rearrangement links TRBV6-2 or TRBV6-3 to TRBJ2-5; D remains unclear. V was shortened by 2 bases and J by 7 bases, with 11 bases between the two germline ends. The V gene's germline CDR1 is MNHEY and CDR2 SVGEGT. The CDR3 contains 13 residues. Here the CDR3 reads CASSYGLSGTQYF. CDR3 nucleotides: TGTGCCAGCAGTTACGGGCTGTCCGGGACCCAGTACTTC.

The gene calls are TRBV7-9 and TRBJ2-1; 11 positions match TRBD1. The CDR3 has 16 amino acids. V lost 1 base to trimming and J lost 6 bases; unmatched junction nucleotides: 5. From germline, CDR1 is SEHNR and CDR2 FQNEAQ (reference sequence). The CDR3 DNA reads as TGTGCCAGCAGCTTAGGAGTGGGACAGGGGGGCAATGAGCAGTTCTTC. Translating it yields CASSLGVGQGGNEQFF.

The CDR3 here is CASSQDKAGGPDTQYF. CDR3 coding DNA: TGCGCCAGCAGCCAAGATAAAGCGGGGGGGCCAGATACGCAGTATTTT. The chain recombines TRBV4-1 with TRBJ2-3; 10 positions agree with TRBD2. The V and J ends lost 0 bases and 4 bases, in that order; junction bases with no gene match: 4. The CDR3 runs 16 residues. In germline, CDR1 is MGHRA, CDR2 YSYEKL.

Notes on this clonotype: A much larger clone differs from this one at a single base, so this may be a read error. V is TRBV7-9 and J is TRBJ1-1; D is possibly TRBD1 (5 bases). The CDR3 is made up of 12 amino acids. The germline CDR1 and CDR2 sequences are SEHNR and FQNEAQ (reference sequence). CDR3 sequence (DNA): TGTGTCAGCAGCTTGGGGGGACTGGAAGCTTTCTTT. Translation gives CVSSLGGLEAFF.

V gene TRBV19 combines with J gene TRBJ1-5; D is possibly TRBD1 (5 bases). Germline loops: CDR1 LNHDA, CDR2 SQIVND (reference sequence). The CDR3 contains 12 residues. CDR3 nucleotides: TGTGTCACCGGGGGTGGGGGAGTGGCCCAGCATTTT. This gives the protein CVTGGGGVAQHF.

The chain carries TRBV19 and TRBJ1-6; a weak D match, TRBD1 (6 bases). Germline loops: CDR1 LNHDA, CDR2 SQIVND (reference sequence). Deletions cut 7 bases from V and 7 bases from J, with 14 bases between. This CDR3 contains 14 residues. In DNA, the CDR3 is TGTGCCAGTACTATCGGACAGCGAAATTCACCCCTCCACTTT. This gives the protein CASTIGQRNSPLHF.

The gene calls are TRBV7-9 and TRBJ1-5; D uncertain. Germline CDR1 reads SEHNR; CDR2 reads FQNEAQ (reference sequence). The CDR3 consists of 14 residues. Trimming cost V 1 base and J 3 bases, with 7 bases left between them. The CDR3 coding sequence is TGTGCCAGCAGCTTAGGCTCGGACAATCAGCCCCAGCATTTT. Translated, it gives CASSLGSDNQPQHF.

The J gene is TRBJ2-3, the V gene TRBV6-6; possibly TRBD1 for D (5 bases). V lost 3 bases to trimming and J lost 4 bases, with 11 bases between them. The germline V gene encodes CDR1 MNHNY and CDR2 SVGAGI (reference sequence). The CDR3 extends over 14 amino acids. The CDR3 region is CASSYYGAPDTQYF. The CDR3 region has the DNA TGTGCCAGCAGTTATTATGGGGCCCCAGATACGCAGTATTTT.